The 10 T cell receptor beta chains reported below all come from one sample, sequenced in a study of blood T cell repertoires in COVID-19. TCRdb's table, derived via immunoSEQ multiplex PCR, lists solely in-frame clones and lacks some. Among about 350,000 clones listed, about 87% were seen once. The specimen sequenced was peripheral blood. Receptors originate from a man aged 30 to 39 with COVID-19, enrolled during active disease.

This chain connects TRBV30 to TRBJ1-3; 9 positions match TRBD1. Trimming removed 1 base from V and 3 bases from J; junction bases left unmatched: 7. Per germline, CDR1 GTSNPN and CDR2 SVGIG (reference sequence). The length of the CDR3 is 16 residues. The CDR3 here is CAWSGGTGRIGNTIYF. The CDR3 DNA reads as TGTGCCTGGAGTGGCGGGACAGGGCGCATTGGAAACACCATATATTTT.

The chain is built from TRBV5-1 and TRBJ2-5, with D possibly TRBD2 on 7 matching bases. V gave up 0 bases and J gave up 2 bases, with 14 bases separating them. This CDR3 contains 16 residues. The germline V gene has CDR1 SGHRS and CDR2 YFSETQ. The CDR3 DNA reads TGCGCCAGCAGCTTGGGTTGGGGGGGCCCACAAGAGACCCAGTACTTC. It specifies CASSLGWGGPQETQYF.

V and J are TRBV18 and TRBJ2-5; 8 nucleotides align to TRBD2. The V gene's germline CDR1 is KGHSH and CDR2 LQKENI. V gave up 2 bases and J gave up 2 bases; unmatched junction bases: 4. The CDR3 is 15 residues long. The CDR3 protein is CASSPLIAGQETQYF. The CDR3 DNA follows: TGTGCCAGCTCACCATTGATAGCGGGACAAGAGACCCAGTACTTC.

The V call is TRBV28, the J call TRBJ2-1; a weak D match, TRBD2 (6 bases). Per the germline V gene, CDR1 is MDHEN and CDR2 is SYDVKM. The CDR3 spans 14 residues. The germline V and J ends were trimmed by 7 bases and 0 bases, with 10 bases remaining between them. CDR3 sequence: CASIGGVSYNEQFF. Here the CDR3 DNA reads TGTGCCAGCATCGGCGGGGTCTCCTACAATGAGCAGTTCTTC.

A few counts support this clone. This chain connects TRBV12-5 to TRBJ1-4; weak D call: TRBD1 (5 bases). The germline V gene has CDR1 LGHNT and CDR2 FRNRAP. This CDR3 has 14 amino acids. Trimming shortened V by 4 bases and J by 10 bases, and 16 bases separated the two germline ends. This chain's CDR3 is CASGSVGRGGKLFF. Here the CDR3 DNA reads TGTGCTAGTGGTTCCGTGGGGAGGGGAGGAAAACTGTTTTTT.

Concerning this clone itself: At one end the junction does not follow the germline gene, possibly because of a read error. The chain uses TRBV11-2 and TRBJ2-3; TRBD2 agrees at 11 bases. Germline values: CDR1 SGHAT, CDR2 FQNNGV. CDR3 size: 15 residues. The CDR3 DNA reads as TGTGCCAGCACCGCAATGGGACTAGCGGCTCCTCGTGTTACATTT. This translates into CASTAMGLAAPRVTF.

V is TRBV28 and J is TRBJ1-1, with D tentatively TRBD1 (5 bases). Per germline, CDR1 MDHEN and CDR2 SYDVKM. Trimming took 6 bases from V and 7 from J, leaving 12 bases between them. There are 12 residues in the CDR3. Written as DNA, the CDR3 is TGTGCCAGCAGCCAAGGAAGGGGTGAAGCTTTCTTT. It encodes CASSQGRGEAFF.

The chain has TRBV24-1 and TRBJ2-1; 7 bases map to TRBD2. This CDR3 has 15 amino acids. Per the germline V gene, CDR1 is KGHDR and CDR2 is SFDVKD. The V and J ends lost 9 bases and 6 bases, in that order; junction bases with no gene match: 13. CDR3 coding DNA: TGTGCCACCGCGCCGGGGCGGGGGTTCTTCAATGAGCAGTTCTTC. Its protein product is CATAPGRGFFNEQFF.

This clone has only a few counts. The chain couples TRBV4-3 to TRBJ1-5; D is uncertain. Per germline, CDR1 LGHNA and CDR2 YSLEER. The V and J ends lost 0 bases and 6 bases respectively, with 21 bases between them. The length of the CDR3 is 18 residues. Written as DNA, the CDR3 is TGCGCCAGCAGCCAAGATAGGGAGGTCAGGAGATTCCCTCAGCCCCAGCATTTT. It yields the protein CASSQDREVRRFPQPQHF.

This sequence joins TRBV4-3 and TRBJ2-3, with D tentatively TRBD1 (6 bases). The CDR3 is 17 amino acids. V lost 1 base and J 4 bases, leaving 18 bases between the germline ends. Germline V gene data show CDR1 as LGHNA and CDR2 as YSLEER. In DNA, the CDR3 is TGCGCCAGCAGCCAAGGTTTGGTCAGGGGTGGGTCAGATACGCAGTATTTT. Amino acids: CASSQGLVRGGSDTQYF.